These 29 T cell receptor beta chains came from one sample sequenced in a study of blood T cell repertoires in COVID-19. Some clones are missing from TCRdb's copy, which holds only in-frame ones; the method was immunoSEQ multiplex PCR. The sample lists 200,000 to 250,000 clones, about 85% seen once, with approximately 12% in the top ten. Specimen: peripheral blood. The origin of the receptors is a woman under 30 who had recovered from COVID-19.

V gene TRBV28 combines with J gene TRBJ1-1, with a possible D match to TRBD1 (5 bases). Germline loops: CDR1 MDHEN, CDR2 SYDVKM. Trimming stripped 7 bases from V and 3 bases from J, with 27 bases between. The CDR3 sequence is 18 residues long. The CDR3 loop is CASNSYLLWEGRDTEAFF. CDR3 sequence (DNA): TGTGCCAGCAACTCCTATCTCTTGTGGGAGGGCAGGGACACTGAAGCTTTCTTT.

The chain combines TRBV7-2 with TRBJ2-7; 8 bases agree with TRBD1. The germline gives CDR1 SGHTA, CDR2 FQGNSA. CDR3 size: 14 residues. Trimming cost V 5 bases and J 2 bases; bases outside gene matches: 5. This CDR3 is CASSRNRGTYEQYF. The CDR3 nucleotides read TGTGCCAGCAGCCGCAACAGGGGGACCTACGAGCAGTACTTC.

This clone appeared a single time. The gene calls are TRBV30 and TRBJ1-5, with 10 positions matching TRBD1. The CDR3 runs to 16 residues. Germline lookup yields CDR1 GTSNPN and CDR2 SVGIG (reference sequence). V dropped 5 bases and J dropped 2; count of bases not matched to a gene: 9. The CDR3 DNA reads as TGTGCCTGGTCCGACAGGGGGCTAAGTGGCAATCAGCCCCAGCATTTT. Translation: CAWSDRGLSGNQPQHF.

V usage is TRBV10-2 and J usage is TRBJ2-7; 9 bases match TRBD2. Trimming removed 5 bases from V and 3 bases from J; junction bases left unmatched: 8. Germline-derived CDR1 and CDR2 are WSHSY and SAAADI. The CDR3 has 15 residues. CDR3 sequence reads: CASSYPSGNRYEQYF. DNA of the CDR3: TGCGCCAGCAGTTACCCTAGCGGGAACCGCTACGAGCAGTACTTC.

The V gene is TRBV2, the J gene TRBJ1-1, with D unresolved. CDR3 length equals 13 residues. Between the trimmed V and J ends, which lost 4 bases and 0 bases, there was a span of 6 bases. Germline values: CDR1 SNHLY, CDR2 FYNNEI. The CDR3 DNA reads as TGTGCCAGCAGTGCACAAATGAACACTGAAGCTTTCTTT. The encoded protein is CASSAQMNTEAFF.

This chain connects TRBV9 to TRBJ2-1; TRBD2 aligns across 7 bases. This CDR3 is built from 16 residues. The germline CDR1 and CDR2 sequences are SGDLS and YYNGEE. With V trimmed by 0 bases and J by 0 bases, 3 bases remained unmatched. CDR3 in DNA: TGTGCCAGCAGCGTAGTCGCGGGAGTCTCCTACAATGAGCAGTTCTTC. It yields the protein CASSVVAGVSYNEQFF.

V and J are TRBV11-2 and TRBJ1-5; 7 bases are shared with TRBD1. V gave up 1 base and J gave up 3 bases; unmatched junction bases: 3. Per germline, CDR1 SGHAT and CDR2 FQNNGV. The CDR3 contains 15 residues. The chain's CDR3 is CASSLAGGVNQPQHF. CDR3 DNA: TGTGCCAGCAGCTTAGCAGGGGGAGTCAATCAGCCCCAGCATTTT.

This clone was seen more than once but under ten times. This chain links TRBV25-1 with TRBJ2-3; 11 bases agree with TRBD2. The CDR3 contains 16 residues. CDR1 is MGHDK, CDR2 SYGVNS, per germline. Trimming removed 6 bases from V and 1 base from J; junction bases left unmatched: 6. Written as DNA, the CDR3 is TGTGCCAGCAGCCTCAAGGGACTAGCGGGCACAGATACGCAGTATTTT. Translated, it gives CASSLKGLAGTDTQYF.

The gene calls are TRBV27 and TRBJ2-7; D might be TRBD2 (5 bases). This CDR3 has 14 amino acids. Per the germline V gene, CDR1 is MNHEY and CDR2 is SMNVEV (reference sequence). The V end was cut by 6 bases, the J end by 1 base, with 13 bases between. The CDR3 DNA follows: TGTGCCAGCAGGGAACTAGTTTCTTCCTACGAGCAGTACTTC. Its protein product is CASRELVSSYEQYF.

This sequence joins TRBV25-1 and TRBJ1-6, with TRBD1 matching over 9 bases. Germline V CDR1 and CDR2: MGHDK, SYGVNS. V dropped 6 bases and J dropped 7; count of bases not matched to a gene: 10. This CDR3 region has 16 residues. The DNA of the CDR3 is TGTGCCAGCAGAAACTCCGGGACAGGGCCAAATTCACCCCTCCACTTT. Amino acids: CASRNSGTGPNSPLHF.

V is TRBV14 and J is TRBJ1-1, with D perhaps matching TRBD1 (5 bases). CDR1 and CDR2 (germline): SGHDN, FVKESK. Trimming took off 6 bases at V and 3 bases at J, with 8 bases between the two ends. The CDR3 contains 12 residues. The CDR3 spells CASRWGDTEAFF. The CDR3 DNA reads TGTGCCAGCAGATGGGGGGACACTGAAGCTTTCTTT.

The chain has TRBV6-6 and TRBJ2-1, with D maybe TRBD2 (5 bases). This CDR3 spans 14 amino acids. Deletions cut 8 bases from V and 0 bases from J, with 11 bases between. The germline CDR1 and CDR2 sequences are MNHNY and SVGAGI (reference sequence). In DNA form, the CDR3 reads TGTGCCAGCCGACTAAGCAGCTCCTACAATGAGCAGTTCTTC. This gives the protein CASRLSSSYNEQFF.

The chain uses TRBV13 and TRBJ2-7; the match to TRBD1 covers 10 bases. There are 14 residues in the CDR3. The trim removed 5 bases at V and 6 bases at J, leaving 7 bases unmatched. Germline CDR1 PRHDT, CDR2 FYEKMQ (reference sequence). The CDR3 nucleotides are TGTGCCAGCAGCAGACAGGGGGCGCCGCCCGAGCAGTACTTC. Protein product: CASSRQGAPPEQYF.

This clone was seen a few times. The chain carries TRBV6-6 and TRBJ2-7, with TRBD1 matching over 7 bases. The CDR3 sequence is 15 residues long. V was pared by 5 bases and J by 7 bases, with 14 bases of the junction left unmatched. Germline V gene lookup returns CDR1 MNHNY and CDR2 SVGAGI (reference sequence). The CDR3 sequence: CASSTPQEGGGEQYF. Written as DNA, the CDR3 is TGTGCCAGCAGTACCCCCCAGGAAGGGGGCGGTGAGCAGTACTTC.

The chain uses TRBV5-1 and TRBJ2-1; D is ambiguous. V lost 1 base, J lost 5 bases, and 10 bases lay in between. The CDR3 has 14 residues. Germline assignment: CDR1 SGHRS and CDR2 YFSETQ. The CDR3 region is CASSLTFADNEQFF. In DNA form, the CDR3 reads TGCGCCAGCAGCTTGACATTTGCGGACAATGAGCAGTTCTTC.

The rearrangement uses TRBV29-1 and TRBJ2-7, with D possibly TRBD1 on 6 matching bases. Trimming took 3 bases from V and 0 from J, leaving 9 bases between them. In germline, CDR1 is SQVTM, CDR2 ANQGSEA. This CDR3 is built from 13 residues. The CDR3, as DNA: TGCAGCGTTGACGTACAGGGCTCCTACGAGCAGTACTTC. Residues: CSVDVQGSYEQYF.

The chain couples TRBV2 to TRBJ2-3; 9 bases agree with TRBD2. The CDR3 loop spans 16 amino acids. The V and J ends lost 3 bases and 2 bases, in that order; junction bases with no gene match: 6. The V gene's germline CDR1 is SNHLY and CDR2 FYNNEI. The CDR3 protein is CASSDGLAGNTDTQYF. CDR3 in DNA: TGTGCCAGCAGTGACGGCCTAGCGGGGAACACAGATACGCAGTATTTT.

This sequence joins TRBV7-6 and TRBJ2-7; TRBD2 agrees at 10 bases. The CDR3 spans 15 residues. Germline V gene sequence: CDR1 SGHVS, CDR2 FNYEAQ. The trim removed 5 bases at V and 7 bases at J, leaving 11 bases unmatched. The DNA of the CDR3 is TGTGCCAGCAGCCTTGTCCTAGCGGGAGTGGGGGAGCAGTACTTC. It is translated as CASSLVLAGVGEQYF.

The chain combines TRBV20-1 with TRBJ2-7; D unresolved. This CDR3 has 11 residues. Germline-derived CDR1 and CDR2 are DFQATT and SNEGSKA (reference sequence). Trimming took off 5 bases at V and 6 bases at J, with 11 bases between the two ends. Here the CDR3 DNA reads TGCAGTGCTCGACTTGTTGGCGAGCAGTACTTC. This sequence encodes CSARLVGEQYF.

There are a few counts of this clone. The V and J genes are TRBV6-5 and TRBJ2-7; 7 nucleotides align to TRBD2. CDR1 is MNHEY and CDR2 is SVGAGI in the germline V gene. CDR3 length: 12 amino acids. V was clipped by 8 bases and J by 2 bases; unmatched bases: 3. The CDR3 sequence is CASGSGPYEQYF. DNA for the CDR3: TGTGCCAGCGGTAGCGGGCCCTACGAGCAGTACTTC.

V and J are TRBV6-2 or TRBV6-3 and TRBJ1-2, with unresolved D. The germline V and J ends were trimmed by 2 bases and 2 bases, with 18 bases remaining between them. The germline CDR1 and CDR2 sequences are MNHEY and SVGEGT. There are 17 residues in the CDR3. CDR3 DNA: TGTGCCAGCAGTTACAAGCTTAGCGACACCCAAAACTATGGCTACACCTTC. Its translation: CASSYKLSDTQNYGYTF.

The J gene is TRBJ2-1, the V gene TRBV6-5, with D possibly TRBD2 on 6 matching bases. V gave up 10 bases and J gave up 0 bases, with 13 bases separating them. This CDR3 region has 14 residues. CDR1 is MNHEY and CDR2 is SVGAGI in the germline V gene. DNA of the CDR3: TGTGCCACAAGCTACGGGAGCTCCTACAATGAGCAGTTCTTC. This translates into CATSYGSSYNEQFF.

The chain is built from TRBV2 and TRBJ2-1; TRBD2 agrees at 11 bases. Germline CDR1 reads SNHLY; CDR2 reads FYNNEI. The V segment lost 3 bases and the J segment 10 bases; nucleotides outside the gene matches: 8. This CDR3 has 15 residues. The CDR3 spells CASSEGLAALGEQFF. CDR3 in DNA: TGTGCCAGCAGTGAGGGACTAGCGGCGTTGGGGGAGCAGTTCTTC.

This sequence joins TRBV18 and TRBJ1-2, with 7 bases fitting TRBD1. The V gene end was trimmed by 5 bases and the J gene end by 4 bases; junction bases not matched to a gene: 10. The CDR3 has 15 residues. Germline CDR1 KGHSH, CDR2 LQKENI. The CDR3 nucleotides are TGTGCCAGCTCAACAGGTACAGGGGCCCTCTATGGCTACACCTTC. The encoded protein is CASSTGTGALYGYTF.

The gene calls are TRBV19 and TRBJ2-1; 9 nucleotides align to TRBD2. V gave up 6 bases and J gave up 7 bases; unmatched junction bases: 7. The CDR3 runs to 14 residues. Germline lookup yields CDR1 LNHDA and CDR2 SQIVND (reference sequence). CDR3 DNA sequence: TGTGCCAGTAGCCATAAAGCGGGAGGAAATGAGCAGTTCTTC. Amino acid sequence: CASSHKAGGNEQFF.

This rearrangement joins TRBV12-3 or TRBV12-4 to TRBJ1-5, with D unclear. CDR3 length equals 13 residues. Deletions cut 7 bases from V and 7 bases from J, with 14 bases between. The DNA of the CDR3 is TGTGCCAGCATTCTTGGCCCGGGGCAGCCCCAGCATTTT. Translating it yields CASILGPGQPQHF.

This clone was found once. This chain links TRBV5-1 with TRBJ2-1, with D possibly being TRBD2 (6 bases). The CDR3 is 17 residues long. Between the trimmed V and J ends, which lost 1 base and 4 bases, there was a span of 18 bases. CDR1 SGHRS and CDR2 YFSETQ come from the germline V gene. This CDR3 reads CASSLPVAGSLYNEQFF. In DNA form, the CDR3 reads TGCGCCAGCAGCTTGCCGGTGGCGGGATCACTTTACAATGAGCAGTTCTTC.

V usage is TRBV6-2 or TRBV6-3 and J usage is TRBJ2-3; TRBD2 aligns across 9 bases. Germline V gives CDR1 MNHEY, CDR2 SVGEGT. The CDR3 is made up of 16 amino acids. V lost 3 bases, J lost 4 bases, and 8 bases stayed unmatched. This chain's CDR3 is CASSYRTSDSADTQYF. CDR3 in DNA: TGTGCCAGCAGTTATCGGACTAGCGACTCGGCAGATACGCAGTATTTT.

The chain employs TRBV28 and TRBJ2-5, with 7 bases fitting TRBD2. The CDR3 spans 14 residues. The germline V gene has CDR1 MDHEN and CDR2 SYDVKM. V was clipped by 7 bases and J by 5 bases; unmatched bases: 10. The CDR3 region is CASTLYGGSETQYF. The DNA of the CDR3 is TGTGCCAGCACCCTATACGGGGGGAGCGAGACCCAGTACTTC.